This TCR beta chain was identified in a study of blood T cell repertoires in COVID-19. Study information: Samples came from the United States, Italy and Spain, spanning acute and convalescent COVID-19. T cells, B-cell-depleted T cells, or PBMCs supplied cDNA or gDNA.

Original processing notes: By means of reference gene primer amplification, nucleated cell counts were estimated. Some clones are missing from TCRdb's copy, which holds only in-frame ones; the method was immunoSEQ multiplex PCR. For V, J and clone size, that table is used; D and trimming come from the DNA. The sample consists of approximately 230,000 clones, roughly 88% of them appearing once. CDR1 is MGHRA, CDR2 YSYEKL, per germline. This CDR3 has 15 amino acids. Trimming at V came to 4 bases and at J to 2 bases, leaving 4 bases not matched to a gene. The sequence derives from a man older than 75 with acute or convalescent COVID-19. Sequencing was done on a sample of peripheral blood. The chain carries TRBV4-1 and TRBJ2-7, with 11 bases lining up with TRBD2. CDR3 nucleotides: TGCGCCAGCAGCCTTCTAGCGGGGGGCCCCTACGAGCAGTACTTC. Its protein product is CASSLLAGGPYEQYF.